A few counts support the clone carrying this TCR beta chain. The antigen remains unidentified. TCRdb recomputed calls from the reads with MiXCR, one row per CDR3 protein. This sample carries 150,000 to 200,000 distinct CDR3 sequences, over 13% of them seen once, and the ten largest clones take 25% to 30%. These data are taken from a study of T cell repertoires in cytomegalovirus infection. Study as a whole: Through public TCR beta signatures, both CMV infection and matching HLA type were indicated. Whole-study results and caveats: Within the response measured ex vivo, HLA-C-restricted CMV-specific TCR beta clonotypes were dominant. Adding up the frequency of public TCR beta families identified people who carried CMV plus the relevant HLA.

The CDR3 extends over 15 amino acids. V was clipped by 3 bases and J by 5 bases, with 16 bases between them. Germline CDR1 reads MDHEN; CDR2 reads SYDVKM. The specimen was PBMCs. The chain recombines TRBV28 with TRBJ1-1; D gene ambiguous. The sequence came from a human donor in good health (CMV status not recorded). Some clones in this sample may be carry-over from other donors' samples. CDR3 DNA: TGTGCCAGCAGTTTCCTCGGATCAGGTAGGACTGAAGCTTTCTTT. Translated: CASSFLGSGRTEAFF.